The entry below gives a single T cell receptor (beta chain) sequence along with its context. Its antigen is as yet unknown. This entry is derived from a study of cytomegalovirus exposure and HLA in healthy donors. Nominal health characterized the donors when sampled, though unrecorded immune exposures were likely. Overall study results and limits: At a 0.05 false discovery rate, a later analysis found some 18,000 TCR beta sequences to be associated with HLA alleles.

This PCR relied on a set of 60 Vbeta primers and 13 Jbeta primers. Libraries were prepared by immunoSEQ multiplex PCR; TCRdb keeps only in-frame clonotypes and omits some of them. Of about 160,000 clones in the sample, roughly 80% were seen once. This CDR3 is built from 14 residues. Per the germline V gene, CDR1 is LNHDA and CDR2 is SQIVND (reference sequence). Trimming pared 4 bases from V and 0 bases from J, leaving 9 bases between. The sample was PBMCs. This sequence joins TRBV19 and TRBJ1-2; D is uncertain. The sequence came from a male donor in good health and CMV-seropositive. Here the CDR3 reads CASSNLPANYGYTF. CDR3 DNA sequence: TGTGCCAGTAGTAATCTTCCGGCTAACTATGGCTACACCTTC.